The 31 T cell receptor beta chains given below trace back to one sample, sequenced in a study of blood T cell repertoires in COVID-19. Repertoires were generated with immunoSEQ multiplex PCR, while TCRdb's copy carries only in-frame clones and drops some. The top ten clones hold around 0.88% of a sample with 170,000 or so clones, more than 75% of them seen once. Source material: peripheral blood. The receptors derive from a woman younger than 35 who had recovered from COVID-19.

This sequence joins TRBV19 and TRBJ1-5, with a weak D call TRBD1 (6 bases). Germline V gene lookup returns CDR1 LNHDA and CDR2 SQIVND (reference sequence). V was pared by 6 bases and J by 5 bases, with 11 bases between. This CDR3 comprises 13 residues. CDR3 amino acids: CASSPGGYQPQHF. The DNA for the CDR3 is TGTGCCAGTAGCCCGGGGGGCTATCAGCCCCAGCATTTT.

CDR3 residues: CASSLPPRETQYF. In nucleotides, the CDR3 is TGTGCCAGCAGCTTACCACCCAGGGAGACCCAGTACTTC. The rearrangement joins TRBV12-3 or TRBV12-4 to TRBJ2-5; D unclear. This CDR3 is built from 13 residues. V dropped 6 bases and J dropped 5 bases, with 13 bases sitting between them.

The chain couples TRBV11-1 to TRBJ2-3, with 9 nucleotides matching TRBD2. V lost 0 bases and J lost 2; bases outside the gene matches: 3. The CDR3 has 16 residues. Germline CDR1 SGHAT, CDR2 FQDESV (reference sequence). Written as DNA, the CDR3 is TGTGCCAGCAGCTTAGCCAGCGGGGGGACCACAGATACGCAGTATTTT. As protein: CASSLASGGTTDTQYF.

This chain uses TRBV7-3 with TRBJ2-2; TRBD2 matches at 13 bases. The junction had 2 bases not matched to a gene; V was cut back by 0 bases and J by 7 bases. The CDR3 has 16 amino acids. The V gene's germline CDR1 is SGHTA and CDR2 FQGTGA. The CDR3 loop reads CASSLTGTSGIGELFF. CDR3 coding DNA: TGTGCCAGCAGCTTAACCGGGACTAGCGGGATCGGGGAGCTGTTTTTT.

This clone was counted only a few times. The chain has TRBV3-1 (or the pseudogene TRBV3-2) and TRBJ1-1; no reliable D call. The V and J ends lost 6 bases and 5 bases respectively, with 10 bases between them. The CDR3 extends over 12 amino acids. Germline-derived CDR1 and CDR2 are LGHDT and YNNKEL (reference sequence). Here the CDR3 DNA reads TGTGCCAGCAGTCACGGAGGGACTGAAGCTTTCTTT. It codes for CASSHGGTEAFF.

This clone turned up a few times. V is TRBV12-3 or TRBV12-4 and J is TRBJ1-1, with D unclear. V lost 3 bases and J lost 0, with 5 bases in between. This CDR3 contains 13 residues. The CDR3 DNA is TGTGCCAGCAGTTTCCAAATGAACACTGAAGCTTTCTTT. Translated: CASSFQMNTEAFF.

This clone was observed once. The CDR3 DNA reads TGTGCCAGCAGCCAGAGACAGGGCGGAGGGACCCAGTACTTC. It is translated as CASSQRQGGGTQYF. The V gene is TRBV7-2, the J gene TRBJ2-5, with TRBD1 matching 7 bases. CDR3 length: 14 residues. Germline V gene sequence: CDR1 SGHTA, CDR2 FQGNSA. The J segment lost 7 bases and the V segment lost 5 bases, leaving 10 bases of the junction unmatched.

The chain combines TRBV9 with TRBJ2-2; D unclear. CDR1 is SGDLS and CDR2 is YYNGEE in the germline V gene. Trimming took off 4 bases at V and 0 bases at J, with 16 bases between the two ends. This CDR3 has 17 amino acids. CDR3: CASSRPLLGPNTGELFF. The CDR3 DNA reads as TGTGCCAGCAGCCGTCCCCTTCTGGGCCCGAACACCGGGGAGCTGTTTTTT.

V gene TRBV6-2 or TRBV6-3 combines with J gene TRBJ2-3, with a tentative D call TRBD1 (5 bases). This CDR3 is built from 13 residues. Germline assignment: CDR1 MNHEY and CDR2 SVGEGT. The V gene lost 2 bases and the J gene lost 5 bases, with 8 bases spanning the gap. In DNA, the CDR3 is TGTGCCAGCAGTTACCGCAGGGTAGATACGCAGTATTTT. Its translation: CASSYRRVDTQYF.

The CDR3 spells CASSLTTAYNSPLHF. CDR3 nucleotide sequence: TGTGCCAGCAGTTTAACGACAGCTTATAATTCACCCCTCCACTTT. This rearrangement joins TRBV27 to TRBJ1-6, with D possibly matching TRBD1 (5 bases). This CDR3 has 15 amino acids. Trimming took off 2 bases at V and 4 bases at J, with 9 bases between the two ends. Germline V gives CDR1 MNHEY, CDR2 SMNVEV (reference sequence).

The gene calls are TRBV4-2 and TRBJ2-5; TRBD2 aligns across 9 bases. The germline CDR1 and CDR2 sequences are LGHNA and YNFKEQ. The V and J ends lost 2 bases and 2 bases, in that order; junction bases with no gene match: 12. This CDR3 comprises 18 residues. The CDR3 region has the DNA TGTGCCAGCAGCCAACAGCGTAGGGGGCTAGCGGGACAAGAGACCCAGTACTTC. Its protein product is CASSQQRRGLAGQETQYF.

The CDR3 region has the DNA TGTGCCAGCAGCTTAACGTTGGCGGGGTTCCACAATGAGCAGTTCTTC. Its protein is CASSLTLAGFHNEQFF. The chain recombines TRBV7-3 with TRBJ2-1; D might be TRBD2 (6 bases). V was shortened by 0 bases and J by 5 bases, with 14 bases between the two germline ends. The V gene's germline CDR1 is SGHTA and CDR2 FQGTGA. The CDR3 has 16 amino acids.

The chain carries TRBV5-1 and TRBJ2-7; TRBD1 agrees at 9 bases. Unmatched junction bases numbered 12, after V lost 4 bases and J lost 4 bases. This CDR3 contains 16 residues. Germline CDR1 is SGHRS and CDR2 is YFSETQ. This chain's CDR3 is CASSPTGGGSSYEQYF. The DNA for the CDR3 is TGCGCCAGCAGCCCGACAGGGGGTGGTTCTTCATACGAGCAGTACTTC. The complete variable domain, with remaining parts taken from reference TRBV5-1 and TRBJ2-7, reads KAGVTQTPRYLIKTRGQQVTLSCSPISGHRSVSWYQQTPGQGLQFLFEYFSETQRNKGNFPGRFSGRQFSNSRSEMNVSTLELGDSALYLCASSPTGGGSSYEQYFGPGTRLTVT.

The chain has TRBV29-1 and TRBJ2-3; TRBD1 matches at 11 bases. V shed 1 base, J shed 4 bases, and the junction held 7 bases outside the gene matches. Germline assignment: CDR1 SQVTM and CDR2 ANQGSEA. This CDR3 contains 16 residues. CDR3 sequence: CSVEALMGQGADTQYF. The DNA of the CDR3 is TGCAGCGTTGAAGCTCTAATGGGACAGGGGGCAGATACGCAGTATTTT.

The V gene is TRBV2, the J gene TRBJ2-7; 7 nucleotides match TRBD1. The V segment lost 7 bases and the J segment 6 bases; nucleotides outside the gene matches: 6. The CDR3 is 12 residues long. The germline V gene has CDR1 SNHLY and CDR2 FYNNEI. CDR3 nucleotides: TGTGCCAGCACTAGGGGGCTCGGCGAGCAGTACTTC. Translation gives CASTRGLGEQYF.

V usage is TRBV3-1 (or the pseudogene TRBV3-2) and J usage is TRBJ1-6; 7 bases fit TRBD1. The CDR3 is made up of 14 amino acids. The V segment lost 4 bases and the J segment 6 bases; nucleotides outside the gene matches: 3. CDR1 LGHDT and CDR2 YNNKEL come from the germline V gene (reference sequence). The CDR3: CASSRDRINSPLHF. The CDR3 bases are TGTGCCAGCAGCCGGGACAGAATTAATTCACCCCTCCACTTT.

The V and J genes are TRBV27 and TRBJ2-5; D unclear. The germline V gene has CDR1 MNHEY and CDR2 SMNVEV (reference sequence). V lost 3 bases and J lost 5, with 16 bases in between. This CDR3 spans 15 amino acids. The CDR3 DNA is TGTGCCAGCAGTTTCCCTTCGGGTAGTTTTGAGACCCAGTACTTC. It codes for CASSFPSGSFETQYF.

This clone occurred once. For the CDR3, the DNA is TGTGCCATCAGGGAAGCGGACGTCTCTTCTGGGGCCAACGTCCTGACTTTC. Translation gives CAIREADVSSGANVLTF. The V gene is TRBV10-3, the J gene TRBJ2-6; TRBD2 is a possible D gene (5 bases). The CDR3 length is 17 residues. Germline V gives CDR1 ENHRY, CDR2 SYGVKD. V lost 6 bases, J lost 1 base, and 16 bases lay in between.

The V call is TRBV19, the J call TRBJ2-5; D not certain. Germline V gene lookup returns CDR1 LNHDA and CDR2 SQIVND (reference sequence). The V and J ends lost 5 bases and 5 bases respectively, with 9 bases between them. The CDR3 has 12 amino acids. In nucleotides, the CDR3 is TGTGCCAGTAGTTGGCCAGGTGAGACCCAGTACTTC. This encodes CASSWPGETQYF.

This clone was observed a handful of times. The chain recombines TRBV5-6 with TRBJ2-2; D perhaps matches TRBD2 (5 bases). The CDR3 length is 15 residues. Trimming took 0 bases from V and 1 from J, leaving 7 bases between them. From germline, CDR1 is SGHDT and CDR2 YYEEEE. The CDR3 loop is CASSLAAGNTGELFF. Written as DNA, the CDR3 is TGTGCCAGCAGCTTGGCCGCGGGGAACACCGGGGAGCTGTTTTTT.

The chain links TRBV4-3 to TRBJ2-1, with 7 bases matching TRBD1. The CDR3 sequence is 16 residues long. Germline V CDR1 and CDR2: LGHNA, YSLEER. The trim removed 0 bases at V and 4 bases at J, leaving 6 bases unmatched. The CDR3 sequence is CASSQDPGQFYNEQFF. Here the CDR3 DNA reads TGCGCCAGCAGCCAAGATCCGGGACAGTTTTACAATGAGCAGTTCTTC.

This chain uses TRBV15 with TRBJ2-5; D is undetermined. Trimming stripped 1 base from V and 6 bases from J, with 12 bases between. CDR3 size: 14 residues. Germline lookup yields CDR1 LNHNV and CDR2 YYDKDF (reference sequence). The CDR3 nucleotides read TGTGCCACCAGCAGAGCCCTAGGCATGAAGACCCAGTACTTC. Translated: CATSRALGMKTQYF.

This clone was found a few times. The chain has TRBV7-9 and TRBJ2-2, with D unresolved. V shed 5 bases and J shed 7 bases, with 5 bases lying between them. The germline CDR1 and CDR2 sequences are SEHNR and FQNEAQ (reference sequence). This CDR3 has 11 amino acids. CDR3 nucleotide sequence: TGTGCCAGCAGCCCTAGCGGGGAGCTGTTTTTT. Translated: CASSPSGELFF.

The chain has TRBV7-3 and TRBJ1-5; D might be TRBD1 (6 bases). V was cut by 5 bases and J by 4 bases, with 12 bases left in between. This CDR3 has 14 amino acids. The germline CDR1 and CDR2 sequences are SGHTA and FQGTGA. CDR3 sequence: CASSPGGPNQPQHF. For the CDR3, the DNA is TGTGCCAGCAGCCCCGGGGGGCCTAATCAGCCCCAGCATTTT.

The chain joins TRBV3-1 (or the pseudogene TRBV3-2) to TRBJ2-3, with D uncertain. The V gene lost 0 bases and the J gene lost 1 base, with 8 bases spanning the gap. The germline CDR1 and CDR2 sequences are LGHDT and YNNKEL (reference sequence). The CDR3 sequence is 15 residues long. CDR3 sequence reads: CASSQESLGTDTQYF. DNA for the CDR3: TGTGCCAGCAGCCAAGAGAGCTTAGGCACAGATACGCAGTATTTT.

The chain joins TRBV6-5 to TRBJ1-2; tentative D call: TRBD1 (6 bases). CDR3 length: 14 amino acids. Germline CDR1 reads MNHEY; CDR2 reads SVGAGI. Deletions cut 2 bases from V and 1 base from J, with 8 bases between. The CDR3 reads CASSYRQDNYGYTF. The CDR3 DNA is TGTGCCAGCAGTTACCGACAGGATAACTATGGCTACACCTTC.

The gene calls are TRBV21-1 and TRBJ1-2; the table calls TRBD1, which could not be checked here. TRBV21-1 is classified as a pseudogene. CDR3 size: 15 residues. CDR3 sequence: CASSKAQVSNYGYTF. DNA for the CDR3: TGTGCCAGCAGCAAAGCGCAGGTATCTAACTATGGCTACACCTTC.

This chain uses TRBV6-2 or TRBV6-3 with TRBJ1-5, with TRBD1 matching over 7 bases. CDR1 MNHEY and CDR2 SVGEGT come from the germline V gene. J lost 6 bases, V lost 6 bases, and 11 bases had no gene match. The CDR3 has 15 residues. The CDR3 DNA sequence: TGTGCCAGCAGCGATGACAGGGTTGGTCGTCAGCCCCAGCATTTT. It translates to CASSDDRVGRQPQHF.

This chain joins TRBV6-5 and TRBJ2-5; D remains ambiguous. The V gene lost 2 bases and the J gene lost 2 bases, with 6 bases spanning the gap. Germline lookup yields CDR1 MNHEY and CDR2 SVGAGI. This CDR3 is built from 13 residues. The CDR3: CASSYEYQETQYF. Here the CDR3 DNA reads TGTGCCAGCAGTTACGAGTATCAAGAGACCCAGTACTTC.

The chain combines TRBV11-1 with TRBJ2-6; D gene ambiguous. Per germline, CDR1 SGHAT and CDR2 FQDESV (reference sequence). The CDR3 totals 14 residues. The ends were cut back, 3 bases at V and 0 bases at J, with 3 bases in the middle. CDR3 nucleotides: TGTGCCAGCAGCTTTCTCTCTGGGGCCAACGTCCTGACTTTC. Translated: CASSFLSGANVLTF.

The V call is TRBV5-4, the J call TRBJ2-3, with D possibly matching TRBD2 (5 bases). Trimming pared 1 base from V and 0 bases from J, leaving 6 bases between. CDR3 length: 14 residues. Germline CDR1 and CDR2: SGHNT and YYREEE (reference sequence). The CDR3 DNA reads TGTGCCAGCAGCTTGCGGACTAGCACAGATACGCAGTATTTT. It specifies CASSLRTSTDTQYF.